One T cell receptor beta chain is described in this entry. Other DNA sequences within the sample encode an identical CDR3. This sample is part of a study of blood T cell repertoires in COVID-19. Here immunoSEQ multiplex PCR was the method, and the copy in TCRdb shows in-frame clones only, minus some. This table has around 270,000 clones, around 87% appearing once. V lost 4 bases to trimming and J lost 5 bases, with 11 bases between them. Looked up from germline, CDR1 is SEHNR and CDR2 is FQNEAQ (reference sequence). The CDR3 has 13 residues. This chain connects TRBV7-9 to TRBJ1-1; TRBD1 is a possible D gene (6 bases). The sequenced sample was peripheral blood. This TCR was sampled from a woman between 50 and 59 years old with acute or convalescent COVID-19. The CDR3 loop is CASSSQGLTEAFF. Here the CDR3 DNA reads TGTGCCAGCAGCTCTCAGGGGTTAACTGAAGCTTTCTTT.